There are a few counts of the clone carrying this T cell receptor beta chain. This CDR3 has 14 amino acids. Germline assignment: CDR1 MNHNS and CDR2 SASEGT. V lost 6 bases to trimming and J lost 10 bases; unmatched junction nucleotides: 12. This sample was taken from a study of human T cells and chemical hapten exposure. The library tagged individual cDNA molecules with unique molecular identifiers. MiXCR, applied by TCRdb to the RACE reads, yields one record per CDR3 protein. The sample holds 82,000 or so distinct CDR3 sequences, 13% seen once. Specified time point: patch test 3, about 24 weeks after DPC sensitization. Treatment meaning: therapeutic diphenylcyclopropenone sensitization with weekly scalp DPC.

The sample consisted of whole blood, taken in connection with sensitization to the hapten diphenylcyclopropenone (DPC). The genes are TRBV6-1 and TRBJ1-1, with 9 bases identical to TRBD1. The sequence came from a woman aged 50 to 65 with alopecia areata. Some clones in this sample may be carry-over from other donors' samples. The CDR3 nucleotides are TGTGCCAGCAGGCGGGACAGGGAAGTTTTCGGAGCTTTCTTT. Amino acids: CASRRDREVFGAFF.